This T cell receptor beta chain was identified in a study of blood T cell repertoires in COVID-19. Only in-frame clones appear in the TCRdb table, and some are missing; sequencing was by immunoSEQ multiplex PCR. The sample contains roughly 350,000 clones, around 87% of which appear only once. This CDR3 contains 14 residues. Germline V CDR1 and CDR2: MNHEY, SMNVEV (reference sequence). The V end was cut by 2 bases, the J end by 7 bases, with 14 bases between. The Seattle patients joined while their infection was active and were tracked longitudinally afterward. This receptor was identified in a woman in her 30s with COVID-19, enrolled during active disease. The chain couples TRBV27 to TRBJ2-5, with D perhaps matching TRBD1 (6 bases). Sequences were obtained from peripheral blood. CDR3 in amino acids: CASSLGTGSGTQYF. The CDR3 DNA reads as TGTGCCAGCAGTTTAGGTACAGGGTCGGGGACCCAGTACTTC.